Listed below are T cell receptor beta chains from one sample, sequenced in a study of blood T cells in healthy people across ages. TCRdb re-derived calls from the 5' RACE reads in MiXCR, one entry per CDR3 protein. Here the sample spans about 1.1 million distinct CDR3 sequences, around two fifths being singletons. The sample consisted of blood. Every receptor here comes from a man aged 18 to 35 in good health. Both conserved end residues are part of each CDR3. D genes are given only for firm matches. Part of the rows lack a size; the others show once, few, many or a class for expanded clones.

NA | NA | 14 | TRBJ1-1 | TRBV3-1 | TGTGCCAGCAGCCAGCAGGCTGGGGAGACTGAAGCTTTCTTT | CASSQQAGETEAFF
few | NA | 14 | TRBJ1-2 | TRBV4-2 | TGTGCCAGCAGCCAAGACCCTCTGACCTATGGCTACACCTTC | CASSQDPLTYGYTF
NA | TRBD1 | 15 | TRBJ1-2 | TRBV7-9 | TGTGCCAGCAGCTTAGGGACAGGTTCAAACTATGGCTACACCTTC | CASSLGTGSNYGYTF
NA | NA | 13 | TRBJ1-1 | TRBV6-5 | TGTGCCAGCAAATCGGGGACGAACACTGAAGCTTTCTTT | CASKSGTNTEAFF
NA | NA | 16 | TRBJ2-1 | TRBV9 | TGTGCCAGCAGCGTAGACCAGGGGAGCGCCTACAATGAGCAGTTCTTC | CASSVDQGSAYNEQFF
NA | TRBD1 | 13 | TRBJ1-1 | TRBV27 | TGTGCCAGCAGTTTGGGGGCAGGGGGTCTTGCTTTCTTT | CASSLGAGGLAFF
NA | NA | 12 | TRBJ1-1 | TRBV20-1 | TGCAGTGCTAGAGATGCCTACACTGAAGCTTTCTTT | CSARDAYTEAFF
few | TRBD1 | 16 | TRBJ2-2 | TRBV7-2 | TGTGCCAGCAGCCCCCAGACAGGGTTGGACACCGGGGAGCTGTTTTTT | CASSPQTGLDTGELFF
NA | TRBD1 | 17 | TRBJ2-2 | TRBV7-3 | TGTGCCAGCAGCTTAATAGGGGGACAGAGTAACACCGGGGAGCTGTTTTTT | CASSLIGGQSNTGELFF
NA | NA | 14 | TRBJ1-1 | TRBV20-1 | TGCAGTGCTGCACAGGCTTCTATGAACACTGAAGCTTTCTTT | CSAAQASMNTEAFF
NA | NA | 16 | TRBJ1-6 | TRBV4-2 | TGTGCCAGCAGCCAAGGAAATTCGGAGGAATACTCACCCCTCCACTTT | CASSQGNSEEYSPLHF
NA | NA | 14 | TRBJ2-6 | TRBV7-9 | TGTGCCAGCAGCTTAGCGGGTCGCGTGAACGTCCTGACTTTC | CASSLAGRVNVLTF
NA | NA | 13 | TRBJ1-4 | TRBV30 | TGTGCCTGGAGTTTTGGAGGAGGGAAAAAACTGTTTTTT | CAWSFGGGKKLFF
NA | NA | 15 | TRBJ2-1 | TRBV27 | TGTGCCAGCAGTCCCACAGGGACCCCCTACAATGAGCAGTTCTTC | CASSPTGTPYNEQFF
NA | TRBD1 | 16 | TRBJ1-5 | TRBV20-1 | TGCAGTGCTGCGCCCCGCGACAGGGTGGGTATTCAGCCCCAGCATTTT | CSAAPRDRVGIQPQHF
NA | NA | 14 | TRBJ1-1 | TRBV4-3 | TGCGCCAGCAGCCCTGTGTTGGAGAACACTGAAGCTTTCTTT | CASSPVLENTEAFF
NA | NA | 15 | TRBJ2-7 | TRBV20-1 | TGCAGTGCCTTCGGACAGGGAGGGTCACACTACGAGCAGTACTTC | CSAFGQGGSHYEQYF
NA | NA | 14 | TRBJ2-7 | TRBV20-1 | TGCAGTGCTACCATTCCGGGGTCCTTGAGCGAGCAGTACTTC | CSATIPGSLSEQYF
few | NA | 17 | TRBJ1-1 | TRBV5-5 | TGTGCCAGCAGCTTGGCGGGAGCAGGAGCAATGGGAACTGAAGCTTTCTTT | CASSLAGAGAMGTEAFF
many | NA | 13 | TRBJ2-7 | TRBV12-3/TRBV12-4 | TGTGCCAGCAGTTATAACAGGTGGAACGAGCAGTACTTC | CASSYNRWNEQYF
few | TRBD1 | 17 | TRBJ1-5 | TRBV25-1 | TGTGCCAGCAGTGACCTCAGATACACCAGGGGGGTGCAGCCCCAGCATTTT | CASSDLRYTRGVQPQHF
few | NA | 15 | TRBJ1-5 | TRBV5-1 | TGCGCCAGCAGCCCAGGGTACAAGCGCAATCAGCCCCAGCATTTT | CASSPGYKRNQPQHF
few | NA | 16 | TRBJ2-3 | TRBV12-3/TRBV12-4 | TGTGCCAGCACCTCCCATAGTTGGACAGACATCGGTACGCAGTATTTT | CASTSHSWTDIGTQYF
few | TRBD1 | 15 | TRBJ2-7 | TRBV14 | TGTGCCAGCAGCCAAGTCCGGACAGGGGACCACGAGCAGTACTTC | CASSQVRTGDHEQYF
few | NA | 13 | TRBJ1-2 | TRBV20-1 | TGCAGTGCTAGAGTTGACAGCCGGCAAGGCTACACCTTC | CSARVDSRQGYTF
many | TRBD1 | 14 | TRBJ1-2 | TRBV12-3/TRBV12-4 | TGTGCCAGCACCCCCCAGGGACAGTCCTATGGCTACACCTTC | CASTPQGQSYGYTF
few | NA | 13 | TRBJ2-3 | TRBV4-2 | TGTGCCAGCAGCCCTAAAGGCGCAGATACGCAGTATTTT | CASSPKGADTQYF